This TCR beta chain emerged from a study of cytomegalovirus exposure and HLA in healthy donors. Findings and limits, study-wide: Reported results showed that the classifier diagnosed cytomegalovirus status with high specificity and sensitivity.

A multiplex PCR was run with 60 Vbeta primers and 13 Jbeta primers. Method: immunoSEQ multiplex PCR; TCRdb's copy keeps in-frame clones and lacks some. The profile covers around 150,000 clones, with about four fifths appearing a single time and 8.5% taken by the ten largest. Per germline, CDR1 MNHEY and CDR2 SVGAGI. CDR3 length: 15 amino acids. J was trimmed by 5 bases and V by 3 bases; bases with no gene match: 8. With regard to this clone: Its antigen is still unknown.

This sequence originates from a male donor in good health and CMV-seropositive. The chain links TRBV6-5 to TRBJ1-1; 8 bases match TRBD1. Sequencing input: PBMCs. This chain's CDR3 is CASSYSDRGKTEAFF. The CDR3 region has the DNA TGTGCCAGCAGTTATTCTGACAGGGGTAAGACTGAAGCTTTCTTT.